This entry lists 6 T cell receptor beta chains sequenced from one sample in a study of blood T cells in healthy people across ages. It was with a sample-barcoded 5' primer and a J-beta primer mix that a second PCR of roughly 7 to 12 cycles was run. MiXCR, run by TCRdb on the 5' RACE reads, gives a single entry per CDR3 protein. This table has hundreds of thousands of distinct CDR3 sequences, approximately 30% appearing once. Specimen: blood. All receptors derive from a woman aged 80 or over in good health.

This clonotype has at least ten counts. This chain uses TRBV7-3 with TRBJ2-1; 7 positions agree with TRBD1. Trimming took 5 bases from V and 4 from J; bases not matched to a gene: 11. The CDR3 runs to 16 residues. Germline V lookup: CDR1 SGHTA, CDR2 FQGTGA. The CDR3 here is CASSPLPGQIYNEQFF. CDR3 DNA sequence: TGTGCCAGCAGCCCACTCCCGGGACAGATATACAATGAGCAGTTCTTC.

The chain uses TRBV7-9 and TRBJ2-2; D unclear. Trimming shortened V by 4 bases and J by 4 bases, and 13 bases separated the two germline ends. The CDR3 contains 15 residues. Germline CDR1 is SEHNR and CDR2 is FQNEAQ (reference sequence). The CDR3: CASSSRVEATGELFF. CDR3 in DNA: TGTGCCAGCAGCTCTAGGGTAGAGGCCACCGGGGAGCTGTTTTTT.

This clonotype was counted only a few times. This chain links TRBV15 with TRBJ1-5; D may be TRBD1 (5 bases). The CDR3 consists of 14 residues. The V gene lost 0 bases and the J gene lost 6 bases, with 9 bases spanning the gap. CDR1 is LNHNV and CDR2 is YYDKDF in the germline V gene (reference sequence). DNA of the CDR3: TGTGCCACCAGCAGAGATATCGGGGGTCAGCCCCAGCATTTT. Translated: CATSRDIGGQPQHF.

This clonotype was detected ten times or more. The rearrangement links TRBV7-2 to TRBJ2-5; either TRBD1 or TRBD2 may fit D (5 bases each). CDR3 length equals 14 residues. Trimming took 5 bases from V and 4 from J, leaving 14 bases between them. The germline gives CDR1 SGHTA, CDR2 FQGNSA. The CDR3 DNA is TGTGCCAGCAGCGTCGGGACCGACTTAGAGACCCAGTACTTC. Translating it yields CASSVGTDLETQYF. The full variable domain, with the rest looked up from reference TRBV7-2 and TRBJ2-5, is GAGVSQSPSNKVTEKGKDVELRCDPISGHTALYWYRQSLGQGLEFLIYFQGNSAPDKSGLPSDRFSAERTGGSVSTLTIQRTQQEDSAVYLCASSVGTDLETQYFGPGTRLLVL.

This clonotype was seen a few times. The chain recombines TRBV7-2 with TRBJ1-3; D is perhaps TRBD1 (6 bases). CDR3 size: 13 residues. CDR1 is SGHTA, CDR2 FQGNSA, per germline. Deletions cut 8 bases from V and 6 bases from J, with 14 bases between. CDR3 region: CASQQGPENTIYF. The CDR3 DNA reads as TGTGCCAGCCAACAGGGTCCCGAAAACACCATATATTTT.

This clonotype showed up many times. The rearrangement uses TRBV12-3 or TRBV12-4 and TRBJ1-2; 7 positions match TRBD1. CDR3 size: 15 residues. Trimming took 4 bases from V and 6 from J; bases not matched to a gene: 11. The CDR3 DNA reads as TGTGCCAGCAGTTCCGACCCGACAGGGTTGAATGGCTACACCTTC. It encodes CASSSDPTGLNGYTF.